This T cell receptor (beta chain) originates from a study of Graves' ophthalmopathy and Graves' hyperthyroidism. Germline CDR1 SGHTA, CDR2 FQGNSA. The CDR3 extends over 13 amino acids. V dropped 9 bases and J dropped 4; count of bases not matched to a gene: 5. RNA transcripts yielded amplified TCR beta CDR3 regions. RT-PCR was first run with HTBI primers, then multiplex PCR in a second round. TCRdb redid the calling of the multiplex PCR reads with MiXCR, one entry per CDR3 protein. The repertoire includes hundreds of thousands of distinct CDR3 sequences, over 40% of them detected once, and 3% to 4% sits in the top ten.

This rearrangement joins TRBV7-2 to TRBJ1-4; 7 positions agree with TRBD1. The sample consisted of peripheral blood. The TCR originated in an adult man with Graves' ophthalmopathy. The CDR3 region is CARGAGGNEKLFF. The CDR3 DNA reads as TGTGCCAGGGGGGCAGGGGGTAATGAAAAACTGTTTTTT.